This is a list of T cell receptor beta chains from one sample in a study of identical twins. TCRdb used MiXCR to reprocess the 5' RACE reads, holding one entry per CDR3 protein. This table has 550,000 to 800,000 distinct CDR3 sequences, just over 7% appearing once. These sequences were also reported in another study, on yellow fever vaccine responses in identical twins.

Sequencing was done on a sample of PBMCs. These receptors originate from a woman younger than 35 in good health. The CDR3 runs from the conserved cysteine through the conserved F or W. The D gene is left open where the match is weak. Clone size is stated in some rows and not others, as once, few, many or a class when expanded.

TGTGCCAGCAGCCCTAGTCAAGGACGCCGATTACCCTACGAGCAGTACTTC CASSPSQGRRLPYEQYF - TRBJ2-7 - TRBV28 17
TGCAGTGCTAGAGATCCTCGCGAATACAATGAGCAGTTCTTC CSARDPREYNEQFF few TRBJ2-1 - TRBV20-1 14
TGCGCCAGCAGCTTGAACCTAGCGGGAGTCGGGGCCCACGAGCAGTACTTC CASSLNLAGVGAHEQYF few TRBJ2-7 TRBD2 TRBV5-1 17
TGTGCCAGCAGCGTGACTAGCGGGGAAGGTGAGACCCAGTACTTC CASSVTSGEGETQYF - TRBJ2-5 TRBD2 TRBV9 15
TGTGCCATCAGCCCACGGCCCGGGGTGAATGAGCAGTTCTTC CAISPRPGVNEQFF many TRBJ2-1 - TRBV10-3 14
TGTGCCAGCACCGGACACGGGTCGGATACGCAGTATTTT CASTGHGSDTQYF - TRBJ2-3 - TRBV12-3/TRBV12-4 13
TGTGCCAGCAGCTTAGCCGGGACAGTGAAACAAGAGACCCAGTACTTC CASSLAGTVKQETQYF - TRBJ2-5 TRBD1 TRBV7-9 16
TGTGCCAGCCCCCGGACTGTTGGGTGGTTCTTC CASPRTVGWFF few TRBJ2-1 - TRBV27 11
TGTGCCAGCAGTGAGTCTTGGAGTTCTGAAGCTTTCTTT CASSESWSSEAFF - TRBJ1-1 - TRBV25-1 13
TGCGCCAGCTCAACTACAGGGGGCGTAGAGACCCAGTACTTC CASSTTGGVETQYF many TRBJ2-5 TRBD1 TRBV5-1 14
TGCAGCGCTAAGTCGGGCGAGACCCAGTACTTC CSAKSGETQYF few TRBJ2-5 - TRBV29-1 11
TGTGCCACCAGCAGATATGCAGGGTACAATGAGCAGTTCTTC CATSRYAGYNEQFF many TRBJ2-1 - TRBV15 14
TGCAGTGTTTGGCAATCAGGGGGCGCGAACACTGAAGCTTTCTTT CSVWQSGGANTEAFF - TRBJ1-1 TRBD1 TRBV20-1 15
TGTGCCAGCAGCCAAGACAGTGATACGCAGTATTTT CASSQDSDTQYF many TRBJ2-3 - TRBV3-1 12
TGCGCCAGCACCAAGATGACAGGGGCCAACTACGAGCAGTACTTC CASTKMTGANYEQYF few TRBJ2-7 TRBD1 TRBV5-1 15
TGTGCCAGCAGTAACAGGCTAGTGGAGGCCCATGAGCAGTTCTTC CASSNRLVEAHEQFF many TRBJ2-1 - TRBV2 15
TGCAGTGCTCATAAAGCGGGAGTGGCAGATACGCAGTATTTT CSAHKAGVADTQYF few TRBJ2-3 TRBD2 TRBV20-1 14
TGTGCCAGCAGTCCCCAGACGGGAACTGTACTGGACAATGAGCAGTTCTTC CASSPQTGTVLDNEQFF - TRBJ2-1 - TRBV12-3/TRBV12-4 17
TGTGCCAGCAGCGCCCCAGGGGGGTGGACTGAAGCTTTCTTT CASSAPGGWTEAFF few TRBJ1-1 TRBD1 TRBV9 14
TGCAGTGCTAGAGAAGGGTTGGGGGTCTCGGAGACCCAGTACTTC CSAREGLGVSETQYF - TRBJ2-5 - TRBV20-1 15
TGTGCCAGCAGCTCCAGGATGAGCGGGCGAAGCACAGATACGCAGTATTTT CASSSRMSGRSTDTQYF - TRBJ2-3 - TRBV7-6 17
TGTGCCAGCAGCTTGGAGTTTAATAGCAATCAGCCCCAGCATTTT CASSLEFNSNQPQHF few TRBJ1-5 - TRBV2 15
TGCAGTGCTGCCGGGACAGGGGGCGTAGAGACCCAGTACTTC CSAAGTGGVETQYF - TRBJ2-5 TRBD1 TRBV20-1 14
TGTGCCATCAGTGAAGCGGGAGGGCCCGCAGATACGCAGTATTTT CAISEAGGPADTQYF - TRBJ2-3 TRBD2 TRBV10-3 15
TGCGCCAGCAGCTTGGTTGGGGGGGCCGACACCGGGGAGCTGTTTTTT CASSLVGGADTGELFF few TRBJ2-2 - TRBV5-1 16
TGTGCCAGCAGCCCAGGGGTAGAAACAAACACCGGGGAGCTGTTTTTT CASSPGVETNTGELFF many TRBJ2-2 - TRBV11-2 16
TGCAGTGCTAGCCGGGACAGGGACCATTCACCCCTCCACTTT CSASRDRDHSPLHF - TRBJ1-6 TRBD1 TRBV20-1 14
TGTGCCAGCAGCAAGGGACAGGGGGAAATAGATACGCAGTATTTT CASSKGQGEIDTQYF - TRBJ2-3 TRBD1 TRBV12-3/TRBV12-4 15
TGTGCCAGCAGCTTAGCGCTCGTCGGGGGAGGCCCGAACACTGAAGCTTTCTTT CASSLALVGGGPNTEAFF - TRBJ1-1 - TRBV7-6 18
TGTGCCAGCAGCGGAGGGACTTCCTACGAGCAGTACTTC CASSGGTSYEQYF many TRBJ2-7 - TRBV9 13
TGCGCCAGCAGCCGCCGGGACACCAACACCGGGGAGCTGTTTTTT CASSRRDTNTGELFF many TRBJ2-2 - TRBV5-1 15
TGCAGTGCTAGGGGGACAGGGGGACCGAACACTGAAGCTTTCTTT CSARGTGGPNTEAFF - TRBJ1-1 TRBD1 TRBV20-1 15
TGTGCCAGCAGCTCCCCCTTCGGCGTACCGGGCGATCAGCCCCAGCATTTT CASSSPFGVPGDQPQHF few TRBJ1-5 - TRBV5-6 17
TGTGCCAGCAGTTTAACCCCGGGACTAGGCGGTACAGATACGCAGTATTTT CASSLTPGLGGTDTQYF few TRBJ2-3 TRBD2 TRBV12-3/TRBV12-4 17
TGTGCCAGCAGCCCTACAGGGGGAGCTAACTATGGCTACACCTTC CASSPTGGANYGYTF - TRBJ1-2 TRBD1 TRBV7-9 15
TGTGCCACCAGCAGACCGAAACTTAGCGGGGGGTATTCTGCGAATGAGCAGTTCTTC CATSRPKLSGGYSANEQFF many TRBJ2-1 TRBD2 TRBV15 19
TGCAGCGTTCGGACAGGGCGGGGCACTGAAGCTTTCTTT CSVRTGRGTEAFF many TRBJ1-1 TRBD1 TRBV29-1 13
TGTGCCAGCAGCCCCAGGGCCGGCACTGAAGCTTTCTTT CASSPRAGTEAFF many TRBJ1-1 - TRBV3-1 13
TGCAGTGCTGGCGGCCGGGACTTAGGCACTGCAGATACGCAGTATTTT CSAGGRDLGTADTQYF many TRBJ2-3 - TRBV20-1 16
TGTGCCAGCAGCCTACAGCGACTCCAAGCCTCGAGCGCTTTCTTT CASSLQRLQASSAFF many TRBJ1-1 - TRBV12-3/TRBV12-4 15
TGTGCCAGCAACCTCGACAGCCGTGTGTTCTTC CASNLDSRVFF few TRBJ2-1 - TRBV21-1 11
TGTGCCAGCAGTGACTCGTCAGTCGATACGCAGTATTTT CASSDSSVDTQYF - TRBJ2-3 - TRBV6-4 13
TGTGCCAGCAGCCAAGATCCAGCGGGAGTCACAGATACGCAGTATTTT CASSQDPAGVTDTQYF many TRBJ2-3 TRBD2 TRBV14 16
TGTGCCAGCAGCGGGTTCCCTAACACAGGGGAGACCCAGTACTTC CASSGFPNTGETQYF - TRBJ2-5 - TRBV12-3/TRBV12-4 15
TGCAGTGCTAGAGACCGACAGGGGGCCCCCAACTATGGCTACACCTTC CSARDRQGAPNYGYTF few TRBJ1-2 TRBD1 TRBV20-1 16
TGCGCCAGCAGCTTGGGAGGGGGCTCGGGCAATCAGCCCCAGCATTTT CASSLGGGSGNQPQHF - TRBJ1-5 TRBD1 TRBV5-1 16
TGCGCCAGCAGGCAGGGAGGGAATAATTCACCCCTCCACTTT CASRQGGNNSPLHF - TRBJ1-6 - TRBV5-1 14
TGTGCCAGCAGTTTCAATCGTCTAGCGGGAGTCGATGAGCAGTTCTTC CASSFNRLAGVDEQFF - TRBJ2-1 TRBD2 TRBV28 16
TGTGCCATCAATGCGGCCCCGGCGAACACCGGGGAGCTGTTTTTT CAINAAPANTGELFF many TRBJ2-2 - TRBV10-3 15
TGTGCCAGCAGTGAAGAGGTCATGAGGGCCCATCAGCCCCAGCATTTT CASSEEVMRAHQPQHF few TRBJ1-5 - TRBV6-1 16
TGCAGTGCTACCGGACAGGGTTTGGACATTCAGTACTTC CSATGQGLDIQYF many TRBJ2-4 TRBD1 TRBV20-1 13
TGCAGTGCTCCCCGACTAAGCGGGAGTTTGAATGAGCAGTTCTTC CSAPRLSGSLNEQFF few TRBJ2-1 TRBD2 TRBV20-1 15
TGCGCCAGCAGCCAAGTCCCTTCCGGGGCCAACGTCCTGACTTTC CASSQVPSGANVLTF few TRBJ2-6 - TRBV4-1 15
TGCGCCAGCAGCTTGCCTAGCGGGATCTACAATGAGCAGTTCTTC CASSLPSGIYNEQFF few TRBJ2-1 TRBD2 TRBV5-1 15
TGTGCCAGCAGCTTGCACTCCCCGGGGGAAGAGACCCAGTACTTC CASSLHSPGEETQYF few TRBJ2-5 - TRBV5-6 15
TGCAGTGCTGCAAGGGACAGGAACACAGATACGCAGTATTTT CSAARDRNTDTQYF - TRBJ2-3 TRBD1 TRBV20-1 14
TGCAGCGTTGAAGATCTTCGAGCATTCCCGGGAGATACGCAGTATTTT CSVEDLRAFPGDTQYF - TRBJ2-3 - TRBV29-1 16
TGTGCCAGCAGCTTAGATAGCCCCGAGAACACTGAAGCTTTCTTT CASSLDSPENTEAFF - TRBJ1-1 - TRBV11-2 15